Below, 25 T cell receptor beta chains from the same sample are listed, as sequenced in a study of shared clonotypes between healthy human individuals. This table comes from immunoSEQ multiplex PCR, and its TCRdb copy is limited to in-frame clones, with some not included. Seen here are some 1.4 million clones, around 97% observed once, and the top ten hold over 1%. Source material: naive CD4+ T cells sorted from blood. Subset: CD45RA+ positively selected. The receptor set was obtained from a man in his thirties or forties in good health.

The chain uses TRBV27 and TRBJ2-1; 9 bases fit TRBD2. Looked up from germline, CDR1 is MNHEY and CDR2 is SMNVEV (reference sequence). The length of the CDR3 is 14 residues. Trimming at V came to 3 bases and at J to 7 bases, leaving 4 bases not matched to a gene. CDR3 sequence: CASSLPSGNNEQFF. The CDR3 DNA sequence: TGTGCCAGCAGTTTGCCTAGCGGGAATAATGAGCAGTTCTTC.

The chain has TRBV7-3 and TRBJ2-1; a weak D match, TRBD1 (5 bases). The CDR3 length is 15 residues. V was pared by 4 bases and J by 4 bases, with 14 bases between. Per germline, CDR1 SGHTA and CDR2 FQGTGA. The CDR3 sequence is CASSSAFSGYNEQFF. CDR3 in DNA: TGTGCCAGCAGCTCTGCGTTTTCAGGGTACAATGAGCAGTTCTTC.

Concerning this clone: The sample has other DNA sequences that encode this CDR3 too. V usage is TRBV6-6 and J usage is TRBJ1-4; the D is unclear. Germline CDR1 MNHNY, CDR2 SVGAGI (reference sequence). The CDR3 contains 15 residues. With 5 bases removed from V and 2 bases from J, the gap between germline ends came to 12 bases. CDR3 bases: TGTGCCAGCAGTCCACTCGGAGCTACTAATGAAAAACTGTTTTTT. Its translation: CASSPLGATNEKLFF.

The V and J genes are TRBV19 and TRBJ1-2; D is possibly TRBD1 (6 bases). The CDR3 contains 13 residues. V was pared by 1 base and J by 6 bases, with 9 bases between. CDR1 is LNHDA and CDR2 is SQIVND in the germline V gene (reference sequence). CDR3 sequence reads: CASSIVTGNGYTF. CDR3 in DNA: TGTGCCAGTAGTATAGTAACAGGGAATGGCTACACCTTC. Complete variable domain (other parts from reference TRBV19 and TRBJ1-2): DGGITQSPKYLFRKEGQNVTLSCEQNLNHDAMYWYRQDPGQGLRLIYYSQIVNDFQKGDIAEGYSVSREKKESFPLTVTSAQKNPTAFYLCASSIVTGNGYTFGSGTRLTVV.

V is TRBV6-5 and J is TRBJ2-7; D is unresolved. The CDR3 consists of 14 residues. V lost 2 bases to trimming and J lost 3 bases, with 11 bases between them. Germline V gene sequence: CDR1 MNHEY, CDR2 SVGAGI. The CDR3 DNA reads as TGTGCCAGCAGTTACGATGGGAAATACTACGAGCAGTACTTC. Amino acids: CASSYDGKYYEQYF.

The rearrangement joins TRBV27 to TRBJ2-7, with D possibly being TRBD2 (5 bases). This CDR3 has 15 residues. V was cut by 4 bases and J by 3 bases, with 16 bases left in between. Germline values: CDR1 MNHEY, CDR2 SMNVEV (reference sequence). CDR3 protein: CASSSEASALYEQYF. The CDR3 bases are TGTGCCAGCAGTTCGGAGGCCTCAGCACTCTACGAGCAGTACTTC.

The chain has TRBV5-1 and TRBJ2-5; D tentatively reads TRBD1 or TRBD2 (5 bases each). V lost 4 bases to trimming and J lost 13 bases, with 20 bases between them. The germline V gene encodes CDR1 SGHRS and CDR2 YFSETQ. This CDR3 comprises 13 residues. In nucleotides, the CDR3 is TGCGCCAGCAGCCTAGCCCCCGAGCAGGGTTCGTACTTC. It codes for CASSLAPEQGSYF.

This chain uses TRBV25-1 with TRBJ2-7, with TRBD2 matching 9 bases. The germline V gene encodes CDR1 MGHDK and CDR2 SYGVNS. The CDR3 sequence is 16 residues long. V was clipped by 3 bases and J by 3 bases; unmatched bases: 9. The CDR3 sequence is CASSDFRISGGYEQYF. The DNA for the CDR3 is TGTGCCAGCAGTGATTTCCGGATTAGCGGGGGCTACGAGCAGTACTTC.

This clone was seen just once. For the CDR3, the DNA is TGTGCCAGCTCACCATCGACAGAGAACACTGAAGCTTTCTTT. Protein: CASSPSTENTEAFF. The chain combines TRBV18 with TRBJ1-1; weak D call: TRBD1 (5 bases). Germline-derived CDR1 and CDR2 are KGHSH and LQKENI. CDR3 length: 14 residues. V lost 2 bases, J lost 1 base, and 8 bases lay in between.

The J gene is TRBJ2-3, the V gene TRBV7-2, with 7 bases aligning to TRBD1. Per the germline V gene, CDR1 is SGHTA and CDR2 is FQGNSA. Trimming removed 2 bases from V and 12 bases from J; junction bases left unmatched: 8. The CDR3 is 13 amino acids. DNA of the CDR3: TGTGCCAGCAGCTTACGGATCAGGGACAGACAGTATTTT. This encodes CASSLRIRDRQYF.

There are a few counts of this clone. This rearrangement joins TRBV5-5 to TRBJ2-7; D remains ambiguous. Germline V gene sequence: CDR1 SGHKS, CDR2 YYEKEE (reference sequence). CDR3 length: 12 amino acids. V was trimmed by 0 bases and J by 0 bases, leaving 1 base between them. CDR3 DNA sequence: TGTGCCAGCAGCTTGGTCTCCTACGAGCAGTACTTC. This codes for CASSLVSYEQYF.

The J gene is TRBJ2-7, the V gene TRBV27, with a tentative D call TRBD2 (6 bases). The CDR3 loop spans 14 amino acids. Deletions cut 4 bases from V and 6 bases from J, with 16 bases between. Germline CDR1 is MNHEY and CDR2 is SMNVEV (reference sequence). The CDR3 DNA reads as TGTGCCAGCAGTTCTACACGGGGGTCGCGCGAGCAGTACTTC. It is translated as CASSSTRGSREQYF.

The chain couples TRBV29-1 to TRBJ2-7; 9 nucleotides line up with TRBD1. CDR3 size: 14 residues. Trimming at V came to 6 bases and at J to 4 bases, leaving 10 bases not matched to a gene. The germline V gene encodes CDR1 SQVTM and CDR2 ANQGSEA. The CDR3 sequence is CSVYVPGQGYEQYF. The CDR3 region has the DNA TGCAGCGTATACGTCCCGGGACAGGGTTACGAGCAGTACTTC.

This clone was observed a single time. The rearrangement uses TRBV6-1 and TRBJ2-7; 9 positions agree with TRBD1. Germline CDR1 and CDR2: MNHNS and SASEGT. V gave up 4 bases and J gave up 0 bases; unmatched junction bases: 4. The CDR3 loop spans 15 amino acids. CDR3 sequence reads: CASSVRQGDSYEQYF. The CDR3 DNA reads TGTGCCAGCAGTGTCCGACAGGGGGACTCCTACGAGCAGTACTTC.

The chain couples TRBV18 to TRBJ2-7, with D perhaps TRBD1 (5 bases). Trimming removed 5 bases from V and 5 bases from J, with 7 bases in between. The CDR3 runs to 11 residues. From germline, CDR1 is KGHSH and CDR2 LQKENI. The chain's CDR3 is CASSWGNEQYF. CDR3 in DNA: TGTGCCAGCTCATGGGGCAACGAGCAGTACTTC.

This clone came up once. The chain couples TRBV28 to TRBJ2-7; D unresolved. V shed 9 bases and J shed 2 bases, with 8 bases lying between them. The V gene's germline CDR1 is MDHEN and CDR2 SYDVKM. The length of the CDR3 is 11 residues. CDR3 amino acids: CASFRAYEQYF. The CDR3, as DNA: TGTGCCAGTTTTCGAGCCTACGAGCAGTACTTC.

Worth noting for this clone: The germline gene is not matched at one end of the junction; a read error may be the cause. The CDR3 region has the DNA TGCAGCGTCGAAGTATTGCCCGGGAGAAGTTCCGAGCAGTACTTC. It codes for CSVEVLPGRSSEQYF. V and J are TRBV29-1 and TRBJ2-5; tentatively, D is TRBD2 (6 bases). The closer fit of TRBJ2-7 to the DNA end suggests the J call may be wrong. CDR1 and CDR2 from the germline V gene are SQVTM and ANQGSEA. There are 15 residues in the CDR3.

V usage is TRBV4-3 and J usage is TRBJ2-3; 12 bases agree with TRBD2. Germline V gene sequence: CDR1 LGHNA, CDR2 YSLEER. CDR3 size: 21 residues. V shed 1 base and J 6 bases; nucleotides not matched to a gene: 20. CDR3 sequence (DNA): TGCGCCAGCAGCCAAGCTTTGACTAGCGGGAGCCAGATACCGCCAGGGGATACGCAGTATTTT. Translation gives CASSQALTSGSQIPPGDTQYF.

The chain employs TRBV6-5 and TRBJ2-7; 12 bases map to TRBD2. CDR1 is MNHEY, CDR2 SVGAGI, per germline. The V gene end was trimmed by 0 bases and the J gene end by 4 bases; junction bases not matched to a gene: 4. The CDR3 is made up of 16 amino acids. The CDR3: CASSYSGLAGMYEQYF. The CDR3, as DNA: TGTGCCAGCAGTTACTCAGGACTAGCGGGAATGTACGAGCAGTACTTC.

With respect to this clone: One end of the junction does not line up with germline, which may come from a read error. This rearrangement joins TRBV5-1 to TRBJ2-5; 9 nucleotides line up with TRBD1. Germline CDR1 SGHRS, CDR2 YFSETQ. CDR3 length equals 17 residues. The CDR3 region is CASSLGQGGEYQETQYF. CDR3 nucleotide sequence: TGCGCCAGCAGTTTGGGACAGGGAGGAGAGTACCAAGAGACCCAGTACTTC.

J is TRBJ2-1 and V is TRBV7-9; D is ambiguous. The CDR3 loop spans 11 amino acids. Trimming left V 11 bases short and J 8 bases short, with 13 bases between. Germline-derived CDR1 and CDR2 are SEHNR and FQNEAQ (reference sequence). The CDR3: CAGDPLYEQFF. The CDR3 nucleotides read TGTGCCGGTGACCCCCTCTATGAGCAGTTCTTC. Supplemented by reference TRBV7-9 and TRBJ2-1, the full variable domain reads DTGVSQNPRHKITKRGQNVTFRCDPISEHNRLYWYRQTLGQGPEFLTYFQNEAQLEKSRLLSDRFSAERPKGSFSTLEIQRTEQGDSAMYLCAGDPLYEQFFGPGTRLTVL.

The V and J genes are TRBV9 and TRBJ2-3; D is unresolved. The CDR3 spans 15 residues. Germline CDR1 and CDR2: SGDLS and YYNGEE. V lost 3 bases, J lost 2 bases, and 13 bases lay in between. The CDR3 nucleotides read TGTGCCAGCAGCGGGGGATGGGCGGACACAGATACGCAGTATTTT. Residues: CASSGGWADTDTQYF.

V is TRBV5-4 and J is TRBJ2-4, with 10 bases lining up with TRBD1. V was clipped by 5 bases and J by 8 bases; unmatched bases: 1. The CDR3 sequence is 12 residues long. CDR1 is SGHNT, CDR2 YYREEE, per germline (reference sequence). In DNA form, the CDR3 reads TGTGCCAGCAGAGGGACAGGGGACATTCAGTACTTC. This gives the protein CASRGTGDIQYF. The entire variable domain, with the rest obtained from reference TRBV5-4 and TRBJ2-4, is as follows: ETGVTQSPTHLIKTRGQQVTLRCSSQSGHNTVSWYQQALGQGPQFIFQYYREEENGRGNFPPRFSGLQFPNYSSELNVNALELDDSALYLCASRGTGDIQYFGAGTRLSVL.

The V gene is TRBV20-1, the J gene TRBJ1-5; weak D call: TRBD1 (5 bases). The CDR3 runs 11 residues. Per germline, CDR1 DFQATT and CDR2 SNEGSKA (reference sequence). V lost 1 base to trimming and J lost 11 bases, with 9 bases between them. The CDR3 sequence is CSARVGAAQHF. CDR3 DNA sequence: TGCAGTGCTAGAGTCGGGGCCGCCCAGCATTTT.

V is TRBV30 and J is TRBJ2-5, with D possibly being TRBD2 (7 bases). Germline V gene lookup returns CDR1 GTSNPN and CDR2 SVGIG (reference sequence). There are 15 residues in the CDR3. V gave up 1 base and J gave up 1 base, with 13 bases separating them. The CDR3 sequence: CAWSGAGAIQETQYF. The CDR3 DNA is TGTGCCTGGAGTGGGGCGGGGGCGATCCAAGAGACCCAGTACTTC.